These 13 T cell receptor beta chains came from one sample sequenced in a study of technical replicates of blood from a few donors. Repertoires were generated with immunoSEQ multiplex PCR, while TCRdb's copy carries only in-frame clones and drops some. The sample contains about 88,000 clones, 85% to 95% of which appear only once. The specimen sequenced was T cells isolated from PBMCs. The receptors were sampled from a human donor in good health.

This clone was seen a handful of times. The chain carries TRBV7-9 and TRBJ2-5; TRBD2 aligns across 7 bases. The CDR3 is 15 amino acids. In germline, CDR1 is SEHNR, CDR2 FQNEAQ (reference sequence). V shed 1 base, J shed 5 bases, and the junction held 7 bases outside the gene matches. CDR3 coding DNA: TGTGCCAGCAGCTTAGTAGGTACTAGCGAGGAGACCCAGTACTTC. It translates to CASSLVGTSEETQYF.

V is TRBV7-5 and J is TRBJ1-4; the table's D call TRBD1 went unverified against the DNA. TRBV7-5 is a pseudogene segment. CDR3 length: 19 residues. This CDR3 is CVRSLLCRGQGAFYEKLFF. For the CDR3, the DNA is TGTGTCAGAAGCTTATTATGTAGGGGACAGGGGGCTTTTTATGAAAAACTGTTTTTT.

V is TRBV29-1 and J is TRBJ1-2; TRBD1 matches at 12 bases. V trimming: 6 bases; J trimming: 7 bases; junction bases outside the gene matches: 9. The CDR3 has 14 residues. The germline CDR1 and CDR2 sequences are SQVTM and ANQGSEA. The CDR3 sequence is CSVGGGQGAGGYTF. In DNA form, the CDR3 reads TGCAGCGTCGGGGGGGGACAGGGGGCAGGTGGCTACACCTTC.

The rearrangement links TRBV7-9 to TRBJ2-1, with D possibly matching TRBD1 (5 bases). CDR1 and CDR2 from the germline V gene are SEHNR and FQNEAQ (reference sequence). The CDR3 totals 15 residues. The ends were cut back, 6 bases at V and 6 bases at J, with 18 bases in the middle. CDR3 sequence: CASRSIDWTSNEQFF. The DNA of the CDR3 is TGTGCCAGCAGATCTATCGACTGGACAAGCAATGAGCAGTTCTTC.

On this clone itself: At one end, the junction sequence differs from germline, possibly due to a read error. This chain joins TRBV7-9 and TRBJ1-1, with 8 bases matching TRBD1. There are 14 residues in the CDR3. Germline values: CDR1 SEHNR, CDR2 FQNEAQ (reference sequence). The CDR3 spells CASSLVRGQAEALF. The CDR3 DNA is TGTGCCAGCAGCTTAGTCAGGGGGCAAGCTGAAGCTTTATTT.

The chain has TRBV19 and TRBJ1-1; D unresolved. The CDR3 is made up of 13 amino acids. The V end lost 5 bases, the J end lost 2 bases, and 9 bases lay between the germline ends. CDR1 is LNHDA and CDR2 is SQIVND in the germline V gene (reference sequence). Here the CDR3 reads CASSPALNTEAFF. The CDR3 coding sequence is TGTGCCAGTAGTCCCGCCCTAAACACTGAAGCTTTCTTT.

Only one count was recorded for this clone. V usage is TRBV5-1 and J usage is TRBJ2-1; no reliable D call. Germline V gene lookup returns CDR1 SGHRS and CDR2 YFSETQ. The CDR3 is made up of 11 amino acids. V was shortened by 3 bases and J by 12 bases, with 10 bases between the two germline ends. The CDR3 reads CASSSERRQFF. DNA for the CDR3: TGCGCCAGCAGCTCAGAAAGGAGGCAGTTCTTC.

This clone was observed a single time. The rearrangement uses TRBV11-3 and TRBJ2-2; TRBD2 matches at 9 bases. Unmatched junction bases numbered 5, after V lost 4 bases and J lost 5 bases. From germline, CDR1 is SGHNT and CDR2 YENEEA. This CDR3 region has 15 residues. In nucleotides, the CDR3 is TGTGCCAGCAGCTCCATGACTAGCGGTACCGGGGAGCTGTTTTTT. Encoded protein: CASSSMTSGTGELFF.

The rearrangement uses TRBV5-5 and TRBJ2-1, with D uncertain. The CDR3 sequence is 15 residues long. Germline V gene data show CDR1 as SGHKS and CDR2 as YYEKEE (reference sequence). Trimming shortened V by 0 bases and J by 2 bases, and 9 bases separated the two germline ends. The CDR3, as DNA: TGTGCCAGCAGCTTGGTGGGCTCAACCTACAATGAGCAGTTCTTC. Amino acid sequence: CASSLVGSTYNEQFF. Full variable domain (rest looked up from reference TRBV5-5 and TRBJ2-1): DAGVTQSPTHLIKTRGQQVTLRCSPISGHKSVSWYQQVLGQGPQFIFQYYEKEERGRGNFPDRFSARQFPNYSSELNVNALLLGDSALYLCASSLVGSTYNEQFFGPGTRLTVL.

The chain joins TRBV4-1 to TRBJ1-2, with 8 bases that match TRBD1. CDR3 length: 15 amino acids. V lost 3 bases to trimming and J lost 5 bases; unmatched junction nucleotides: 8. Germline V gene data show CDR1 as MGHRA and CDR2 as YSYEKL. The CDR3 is CASSQTRDRNYGYTF. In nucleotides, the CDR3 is TGCGCCAGCAGCCAGACCCGGGACAGGAATTATGGCTACACCTTC.

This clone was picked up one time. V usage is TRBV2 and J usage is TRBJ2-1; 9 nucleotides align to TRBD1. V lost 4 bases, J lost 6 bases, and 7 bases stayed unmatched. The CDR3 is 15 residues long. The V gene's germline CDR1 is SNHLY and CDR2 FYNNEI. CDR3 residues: CASSGGDRGVNEQFF. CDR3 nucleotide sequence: TGTGCCAGCAGTGGCGGCGACAGGGGGGTCAATGAGCAGTTCTTC.

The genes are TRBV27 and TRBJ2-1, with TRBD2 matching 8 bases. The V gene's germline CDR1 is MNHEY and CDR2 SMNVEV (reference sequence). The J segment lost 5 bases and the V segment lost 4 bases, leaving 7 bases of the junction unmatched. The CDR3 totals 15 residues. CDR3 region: CASSSPLAGNNEQFF. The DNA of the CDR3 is TGTGCCAGCAGTTCCCCCTTAGCGGGGAACAATGAGCAGTTCTTC.

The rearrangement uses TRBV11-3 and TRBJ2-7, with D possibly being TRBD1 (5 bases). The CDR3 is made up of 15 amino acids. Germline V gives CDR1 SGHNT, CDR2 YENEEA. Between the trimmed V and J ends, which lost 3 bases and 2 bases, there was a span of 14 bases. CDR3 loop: CASSFNSGNPYEQYF. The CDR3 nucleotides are TGTGCCAGCAGCTTTAACTCAGGGAATCCCTACGAGCAGTACTTC.